This entry lists 27 T cell receptor beta chains sequenced from one sample in a study of T cell changes during pregnancy in multiple sclerosis. The table came from immunoSEQ multiplex PCR; TCRdb's copy has only in-frame clones and leaves some out. Of 75,000 to 95,000 clones listed, 85% to 95% were seen once; the top ten hold 2% to 2.5%. The specimen comprised peripheral blood, sampled after pregnancy. The receptors were sampled from a female donor with multiple sclerosis, enrolled in a pregnancy study.

In this sample, this clone is medium-sized. V usage is TRBV6-4 and J usage is TRBJ1-1, with 7 bases identical to TRBD1. The CDR3 loop spans 14 amino acids. Germline values: CDR1 MRHNA, CDR2 SNTAGT. J was trimmed by 1 base and V by 3 bases; bases with no gene match: 2. CDR3 nucleotide sequence: TGTGCCAGCAGTGATGGACAGGAGAACACTGAAGCTTTCTTT. Amino acid sequence: CASSDGQENTEAFF.

This sequence joins TRBV4-1 and TRBJ1-5; D perhaps matches TRBD1 (6 bases). Germline V CDR1 and CDR2: MGHRA, YSYEKL. This CDR3 region has 17 residues. V lost 4 bases to trimming and J lost 2 bases, with 18 bases between them. The CDR3 region is CASSLGQLGVGNQPQHF. CDR3 in DNA: TGCGCCAGCAGCCTCGGACAGCTGGGCGTGGGCAATCAGCCCCAGCATTTT.

The V call is TRBV7-9, the J call TRBJ2-1, with 7 positions matching TRBD2. Germline CDR1 and CDR2: SEHNR and FQNEAQ (reference sequence). This CDR3 is 12 amino acids long. With 6 bases clipped from V and 8 bases from J, the junction kept 4 bases outside the gene matches. CDR3 region: CASRGLVDEQFF. CDR3 DNA: TGTGCCAGCAGAGGACTAGTTGATGAGCAGTTCTTC.

This rearrangement joins TRBV7-2 to TRBJ2-4; the match to TRBD2 covers 16 bases. This CDR3 comprises 18 residues. The V gene end was trimmed by 6 bases and the J gene end by 0 bases; junction bases not matched to a gene: 5. Germline V gives CDR1 SGHTA, CDR2 FQGNSA. The CDR3 sequence: CASSSGLAGGVAKNIQYF. The CDR3 bases are TGTGCCAGCAGTTCGGGACTAGCGGGAGGGGTAGCCAAAAACATTCAGTACTTC. Together with reference TRBV7-2 and TRBJ2-4, the CDR3 gives the full variable domain: GAGVSQSPSNKVTEKGKDVELRCDPISGHTALYWYRQSLGQGLEFLIYFQGNSAPDKSGLPSDRFSAERTGGSVSTLTIQRTQQEDSAVYLCASSSGLAGGVAKNIQYFGAGTRLSVL.

The V gene is TRBV4-3, the J gene TRBJ1-2; D is perhaps TRBD1 (5 bases). Germline V gene sequence: CDR1 LGHNA, CDR2 YSLEER. The V end was cut by 2 bases, the J end by 2 bases, with 12 bases between. There are 15 residues in the CDR3. CDR3 region: CASSQSGNQNYGYTF. CDR3 nucleotides: TGCGCCAGCAGCCAATCAGGGAACCAGAACTATGGCTACACCTTC.

The chain links TRBV19 to TRBJ2-7; 10 bases map to TRBD1. V was clipped by 2 bases and J by 2 bases; unmatched bases: 6. The CDR3 covers 16 residues. Germline CDR1 reads LNHDA; CDR2 reads SQIVND (reference sequence). This CDR3 is CASSIHAGQGTYEQYF. The CDR3, as DNA: TGTGCCAGTAGTATACACGCGGGACAGGGGACCTACGAGCAGTACTTC.

V and J are TRBV6-5 and TRBJ1-4; D not certain. The CDR3 runs to 14 residues. Deletions cut 2 bases from V and 2 bases from J, with 6 bases between. The germline V gene has CDR1 MNHEY and CDR2 SVGAGI. The CDR3 region is CASSYGVTNEKLFF. The CDR3 nucleotides are TGTGCCAGCAGTTACGGAGTTACTAATGAAAAACTGTTTTTT.

The chain is built from TRBV7-2 and TRBJ1-2; 10 nucleotides match TRBD1. The CDR3 extends over 17 amino acids. V lost 2 bases to trimming and J lost 3 bases; unmatched junction nucleotides: 9. Germline loops: CDR1 SGHTA, CDR2 FQGNSA. The CDR3 DNA reads TGTGCCAGCAGCTTAAGGATCGGGACAGGGGTGGACTATGGCTACACCTTC. It encodes CASSLRIGTGVDYGYTF.

V and J are TRBV27 and TRBJ2-7, with D possibly TRBD2 on 5 matching bases. CDR1 and CDR2 from the germline V gene are MNHEY and SMNVEV (reference sequence). The CDR3 totals 13 residues. The V end lost 8 bases, the J end lost 2 bases, and 13 bases lay between the germline ends. The CDR3 nucleotides read TGTGCCAGCGGACCGGGGATCCCCTACGAGCAGTACTTC. It is translated as CASGPGIPYEQYF.

This rearrangement joins TRBV5-1 to TRBJ2-1; TRBD2 aligns across 11 bases. There are 17 residues in the CDR3. CDR1 is SGHRS, CDR2 YFSETQ, per germline. V was pared by 2 bases and J by 10 bases, with 14 bases of the junction left unmatched. The DNA of the CDR3 is TGCGCCAGCAGCTTCCGCCAACTAGCGGGAGAGTCGCAGGAGCAGTTCTTC. Its translation: CASSFRQLAGESQEQFF.

This clone has only one observation. This chain links TRBV2 with TRBJ1-2; a possible D gene is TRBD1 (6 bases). The germline gives CDR1 SNHLY, CDR2 FYNNEI. V gave up 6 bases and J gave up 4 bases, with 12 bases separating them. The CDR3 loop spans 13 amino acids. The CDR3 spells CASRRTESYGYTF. The CDR3 coding sequence is TGTGCCAGCAGAAGGACAGAGAGCTATGGCTACACCTTC.

The chain links TRBV7-5 to TRBJ2-2; the table calls TRBD1, which could not be checked here. TRBV7-5 is a recognized pseudogene. The CDR3 runs to 16 residues. CDR3 coding DNA: TGTGTCAGAAGCTCCCCGGGACAGGGGTCATTCGGGGAGCTGTTTTTT. Translated, it gives CVRSSPGQGSFGELFF.

This clone was counted a single time. This chain connects TRBV10-3 to TRBJ2-2; 7 nucleotides align to TRBD2. Germline V gene sequence: CDR1 ENHRY, CDR2 SYGVKD. This CDR3 has 15 amino acids. With 5 bases clipped from V and 4 bases from J, the junction kept 7 bases outside the gene matches. CDR3 nucleotides: TGTGCCATCAGTTCCGGGACTACCTTCACCGGGGAGCTGTTTTTT. Residues: CAISSGTTFTGELFF.

This clone was picked up one time. The rearrangement joins TRBV7-2 to TRBJ2-3, with D uncertain. The CDR3 sequence is 14 residues long. With 2 bases removed from V and 2 bases from J, the gap between germline ends came to 8 bases. Germline CDR1 is SGHTA and CDR2 is FQGNSA. The CDR3 loop is CASSLPSLTDTQYF. The CDR3 region has the DNA TGTGCCAGCAGCTTACCCTCACTCACAGATACGCAGTATTTT.

The rearrangement links TRBV19 to TRBJ1-2; D gene uncertain. Germline V gene lookup returns CDR1 LNHDA and CDR2 SQIVND (reference sequence). The ends were cut back, 3 bases at V and 5 bases at J, with 19 bases in the middle. This CDR3 has 16 amino acids. CDR3 loop: CASSMMGEPKTYGYTF. The CDR3 nucleotides read TGTGCCAGTAGTATGATGGGAGAACCTAAGACATATGGCTACACCTTC.

This rearrangement joins TRBV19 to TRBJ1-1; D perhaps matches TRBD1 (6 bases). Trimming stripped 3 bases from V and 2 bases from J, with 10 bases between. Germline loops: CDR1 LNHDA, CDR2 SQIVND (reference sequence). This CDR3 has 14 residues. The DNA of the CDR3 is TGTGCCAGTAGTATTCTGGGGGCTAACACTGAAGCTTTCTTT. This sequence encodes CASSILGANTEAFF.

The chain uses TRBV18 and TRBJ2-2; 7 bases line up with TRBD1. This CDR3 is built from 15 residues. The germline V gene encodes CDR1 KGHSH and CDR2 LQKENI. V trimming: 5 bases; J trimming: 5 bases; junction bases outside the gene matches: 8. CDR3 nucleotide sequence: TGTGCCAGCTCAATAGAGGGGGCGCAGACCGGGGAGCTGTTTTTT. Amino acid sequence: CASSIEGAQTGELFF.

The CDR3 region has the DNA TGTGCCAGCTCACCGCCCAATAGCGGGACGTACACCGGGGAGCTGTTTTTT. Translated, it gives CASSPPNSGTYTGELFF. This chain links TRBV18 with TRBJ2-2; TRBD2 agrees at 8 bases. J lost 3 bases, V lost 3 bases, and 9 bases had no gene match. Germline CDR1 is KGHSH and CDR2 is LQKENI. This CDR3 is 17 amino acids long.

This clone showed up just a few times. The rearrangement uses TRBV11-2 and TRBJ1-6; 10 nucleotides agree with TRBD1. The junction had 8 bases not matched to a gene; V was cut back by 4 bases and J by 11 bases. This CDR3 is built from 15 residues. Germline V CDR1 and CDR2: SGHAT, FQNNGV. CDR3 nucleotide sequence: TGTGCCAGCAGCTCTTCCCTCGGACAGGGGGCACCCCTCCACTTT. The encoded protein is CASSSSLGQGAPLHF. Filled out from reference TRBV11-2 and TRBJ1-6, the complete variable domain reads EAGVAQSPRYKIIEKRQSVAFWCNPISGHATLYWYQQILGQGPKLLIQFQNNGVVDDSQLPKDRFSAERLKGVDSTLKIQPAKLEDSAVYLCASSSSLGQGAPLHFGNGTRLTVT.

A single count supports this clone. The chain employs TRBV27 and TRBJ2-7; D is possibly TRBD1 (5 bases). CDR3 size: 17 residues. Germline V gene data show CDR1 as MNHEY and CDR2 as SMNVEV (reference sequence). Trimming removed 1 base from V and 0 bases from J, with 16 bases in between. The chain's CDR3 is CASSLFMGPYVSYEQYF. The CDR3 bases are TGTGCCAGCAGTTTATTTATGGGGCCCTATGTCTCCTACGAGCAGTACTTC.

The chain joins TRBV29-1 to TRBJ2-7; 7 bases are a match to TRBD1. In germline, CDR1 is SQVTM, CDR2 ANQGSEA. CDR3 size: 15 residues. After removal of 5 bases from V and 5 bases from J, the junction contained 15 bases not matched to a gene. DNA of the CDR3: TGCAGCGTTCAAACCCGACAGGGATTCCCCGACGAGCAGTACTTC. Translated, it gives CSVQTRQGFPDEQYF.

The rearrangement uses TRBV19 and TRBJ2-1; 11 positions agree with TRBD2. Germline CDR1 and CDR2: LNHDA and SQIVND (reference sequence). Trimming at V came to 6 bases and at J to 4 bases, leaving 5 bases not matched to a gene. There are 15 residues in the CDR3. CDR3 residues: CASRSGTSGYNEQFF. As DNA, the CDR3 is TGTGCCAGTAGGAGCGGGACTAGCGGTTACAATGAGCAGTTCTTC.

The gene calls are TRBV19 and TRBJ2-3; 7 nucleotides line up with TRBD2. The CDR3 is 19 amino acids. The ends lost 5 bases at V and 7 bases at J; junction bases unmatched: 24. The germline gives CDR1 LNHDA, CDR2 SQIVND (reference sequence). As DNA, the CDR3 is TGTGCCAGTAGTCCTCCACGGTGGGGAGGGCCACCATCACGTTATACGCAGTATTTT. Translating it yields CASSPPRWGGPPSRYTQYF.

V is TRBV19 and J is TRBJ2-2; possible D gene TRBD1, 6 bases. V gave up 10 bases and J gave up 7 bases, with 22 bases separating them. The CDR3 extends over 15 amino acids. Germline assignment: CDR1 LNHDA and CDR2 SQIVND (reference sequence). CDR3 region: CATRTIGGRDGELFF. The DNA of the CDR3 is TGTGCCACCCGAACTATTGGGGGCAGGGACGGGGAGCTGTTTTTT.

Worth noting for this clone: This specimen includes other DNA sequences encoding the same CDR3. The V call is TRBV18, the J call TRBJ1-2; tentatively, D is TRBD1 (6 bases). The V and J ends lost 6 bases and 0 bases respectively, with 11 bases between them. The CDR3 contains 14 residues. The germline gives CDR1 KGHSH, CDR2 LQKENI. DNA of the CDR3: TGTGCCAGCTCTCCTGACAGGACTAACTATGGCTACACCTTC. Translation: CASSPDRTNYGYTF.

The chain combines TRBV18 with TRBJ2-3; 9 bases fit TRBD1. Germline V gene sequence: CDR1 KGHSH, CDR2 LQKENI. This CDR3 spans 14 amino acids. The trim removed 7 bases at V and 4 bases at J, leaving 6 bases unmatched. This CDR3 is CASWRTGDPDTQYF. CDR3 DNA: TGTGCCAGCTGGAGGACAGGGGATCCAGATACGCAGTATTTT. Together with reference TRBV18 and TRBJ2-3, the CDR3 gives the full variable domain: NAGVMQNPRHLVRRRGQEARLRCSPMKGHSHVYWYRQLPEEGLKFMVYLQKENIIDESGMPKERFSAEFPKEGPSILRIQQVVRGDSAAYFCASWRTGDPDTQYFGPGTRLTVL.

The chain recombines TRBV7-2 with TRBJ2-7; D possibly corresponds to TRBD2 (6 bases). Germline CDR1 reads SGHTA; CDR2 reads FQGNSA. Trimming pared 3 bases from V and 7 bases from J, leaving 13 bases between. This CDR3 has 13 amino acids. CDR3 protein: CASSLGTLREQYF. The DNA for the CDR3 is TGTGCCAGCAGCTTGGGGACTCTCAGGGAGCAGTACTTC.